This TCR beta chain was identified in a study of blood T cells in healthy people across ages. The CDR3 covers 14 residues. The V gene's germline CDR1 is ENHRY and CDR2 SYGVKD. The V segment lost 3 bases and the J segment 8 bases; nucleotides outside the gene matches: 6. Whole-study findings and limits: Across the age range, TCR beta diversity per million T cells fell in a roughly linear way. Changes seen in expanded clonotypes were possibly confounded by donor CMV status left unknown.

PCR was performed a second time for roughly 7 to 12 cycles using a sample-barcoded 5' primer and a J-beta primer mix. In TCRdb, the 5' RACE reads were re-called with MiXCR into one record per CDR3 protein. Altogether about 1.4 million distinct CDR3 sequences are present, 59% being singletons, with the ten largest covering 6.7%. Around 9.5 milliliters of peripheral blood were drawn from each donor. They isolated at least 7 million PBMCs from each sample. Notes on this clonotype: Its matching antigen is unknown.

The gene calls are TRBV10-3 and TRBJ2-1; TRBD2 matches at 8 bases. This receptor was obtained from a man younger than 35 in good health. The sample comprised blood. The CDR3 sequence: CAISEGSGSYEQFF. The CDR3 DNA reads TGTGCCATCAGTGAAGGGAGCGGGAGCTATGAGCAGTTCTTC.